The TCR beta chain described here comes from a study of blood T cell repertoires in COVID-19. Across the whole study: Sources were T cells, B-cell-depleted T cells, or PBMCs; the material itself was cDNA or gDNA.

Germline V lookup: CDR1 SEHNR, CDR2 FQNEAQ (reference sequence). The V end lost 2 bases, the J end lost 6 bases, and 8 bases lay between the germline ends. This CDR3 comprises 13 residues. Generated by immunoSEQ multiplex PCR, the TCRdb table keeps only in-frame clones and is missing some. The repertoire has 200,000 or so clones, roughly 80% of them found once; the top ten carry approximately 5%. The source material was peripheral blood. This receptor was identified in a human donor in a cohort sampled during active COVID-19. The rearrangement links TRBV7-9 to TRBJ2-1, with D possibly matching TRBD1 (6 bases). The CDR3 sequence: CASSLRQANEQFF. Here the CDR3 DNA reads TGTGCCAGCAGCTTAAGACAGGCCAATGAGCAGTTCTTC.